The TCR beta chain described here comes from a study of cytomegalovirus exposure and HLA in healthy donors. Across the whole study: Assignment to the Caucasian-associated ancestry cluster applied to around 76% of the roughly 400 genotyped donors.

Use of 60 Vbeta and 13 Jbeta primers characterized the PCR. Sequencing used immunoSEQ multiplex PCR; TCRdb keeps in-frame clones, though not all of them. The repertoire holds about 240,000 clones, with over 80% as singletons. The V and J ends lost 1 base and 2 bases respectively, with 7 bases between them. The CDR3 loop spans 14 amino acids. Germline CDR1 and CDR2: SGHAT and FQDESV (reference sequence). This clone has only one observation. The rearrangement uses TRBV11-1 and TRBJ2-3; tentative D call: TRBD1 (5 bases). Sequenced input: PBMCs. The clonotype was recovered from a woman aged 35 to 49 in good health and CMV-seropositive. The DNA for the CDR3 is TGTGCCAGCAGCTTAGAAGGGGACACAGATACGCAGTATTTT. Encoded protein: CASSLEGDTDTQYF. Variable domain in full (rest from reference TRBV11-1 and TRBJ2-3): EAEVAQSPRYKITEKSQAVAFWCDPISGHATLYWYRQILGQGPELLVQFQDESVVDDSQLPKDRFSAERLKGVDSTLKIQPAELGDSAMYLCASSLEGDTDTQYFGPGTRLTVL.